Below are 17 T cell receptor beta chains sequenced from a single sample in a study of blood T cell repertoires in COVID-19. Sequencing used immunoSEQ multiplex PCR; TCRdb keeps in-frame clones, though not all of them. The sample shows some 40,000 clones, approximately 78% of them seen only once. The sample comprised peripheral blood. The receptors stem from a man in his sixties or seventies with acute or convalescent COVID-19.

This chain links TRBV6-2 or TRBV6-3 with TRBJ1-5; D unresolved. This CDR3 region has 14 residues. Deletions cut 6 bases from V and 6 bases from J, with 15 bases between. The germline gives CDR1 MNHEY, CDR2 SVGEGT. CDR3 region: CASSQRARGQPQHF. Here the CDR3 DNA reads TGTGCCAGCAGCCAACGTGCTCGGGGTCAGCCCCAGCATTTT.

CDR3 sequence reads: CASYMGRRRGNEKLFF. CDR3 bases: TGTGCCAGTTATATGGGCCGAAGGAGGGGCAACGAAAAACTGTTTTTT. V is TRBV19 and J is TRBJ1-4; the D gene is possibly TRBD1 (5 bases). The CDR3 has 16 amino acids. Per the germline V gene, CDR1 is LNHDA and CDR2 is SQIVND (reference sequence). V was shortened by 8 bases and J by 8 bases, with 24 bases between the two germline ends.

The chain couples TRBV10-3 to TRBJ1-3; 8 bases line up with TRBD1. From germline, CDR1 is ENHRY and CDR2 SYGVKD. J was trimmed by 0 bases and V by 7 bases; bases with no gene match: 8. The CDR3 is 16 amino acids. The CDR3 sequence: CAITGDRPSSGNTIYF. As DNA, the CDR3 is TGTGCCATCACTGGGGACAGGCCCAGCTCTGGAAACACCATATATTTT.

The chain has TRBV10-1 and TRBJ1-1; D remains ambiguous. Germline CDR1 WNHNN, CDR2 SYGVQD (reference sequence). The CDR3 sequence is 15 residues long. Trimming shortened V by 2 bases and J by 1 base, and 11 bases separated the two germline ends. The CDR3 loop is CASSERAGSNTEAFF. CDR3 bases: TGCGCCAGCAGTGAGCGTGCGGGTTCGAACACTGAAGCTTTCTTT.

The chain carries TRBV6-5 and TRBJ1-5; 11 nucleotides match TRBD1. Germline trimming cut 6 bases from V and 3 bases from J; bases unmatched to any gene: 4. The CDR3 extends over 15 amino acids. The germline V gene encodes CDR1 MNHEY and CDR2 SVGAGI. The CDR3 sequence: CASRGDRGDNQPQHF. CDR3 nucleotide sequence: TGTGCCAGCAGGGGGGACAGGGGGGACAATCAGCCCCAGCATTTT.

The genes are TRBV4-1 and TRBJ1-3; D possibly corresponds to TRBD1 (5 bases). The CDR3 totals 17 residues. The V end was cut by 0 bases, the J end by 4 bases, with 16 bases between. Per germline, CDR1 MGHRA and CDR2 YSYEKL. The CDR3 is CASSQDPPGIAGNTIYF. CDR3 nucleotides: TGCGCCAGCAGCCAAGATCCACCAGGGATTGCCGGAAACACCATATATTTT.

V is TRBV14 and J is TRBJ2-3; 11 nucleotides match TRBD2. The V and J ends lost 1 base and 5 bases, in that order; junction bases with no gene match: 14. Germline V gene lookup returns CDR1 SGHDN and CDR2 FVKESK. The CDR3 length is 19 residues. The CDR3 nucleotides are TGTGCCAGCAGCCAAGTTGGCCTAGCGGGAGGTGGTGTATTAGATACGCAGTATTTT. Translating it yields CASSQVGLAGGGVLDTQYF.

The chain joins TRBV18 to TRBJ1-2, with 9 positions matching TRBD1. Germline values: CDR1 KGHSH, CDR2 LQKENI. This CDR3 has 15 residues. With 3 bases clipped from V and 5 bases from J, the junction kept 7 bases outside the gene matches. CDR3: CASSPFWTGEYGYTF. As DNA, the CDR3 is TGTGCCAGCTCACCCTTTTGGACAGGGGAGTATGGCTACACCTTC.

The chain uses TRBV28 and TRBJ2-3; TRBD2 agrees at 9 bases. The CDR3 is made up of 16 amino acids. V dropped 5 bases and J dropped 1; count of bases not matched to a gene: 7. Germline assignment: CDR1 MDHEN and CDR2 SYDVKM. CDR3 coding DNA: TGTGCCAGCAGTCCTGGGATAGCGGGAGGCACAGATACGCAGTATTTT. Translation: CASSPGIAGGTDTQYF.

A word on this clone: Its ends do not fully match the called genes, so a read error is possible. The chain has TRBV7-2 and TRBJ2-7, with D possibly matching TRBD2 (6 bases). Germline CDR1 is SGHTA and CDR2 is FQGNSA. The CDR3 has 15 amino acids. As DNA, the CDR3 is TGTGCCAGCAGCTTAGCAGTCGGGAGCTCCTACGGGCAGTACTTC. Translated, it gives CASSLAVGSSYGQYF.

The chain employs TRBV5-4 and TRBJ1-4; D ambiguous. The length of the CDR3 is 13 residues. V shed 4 bases and J shed 4 bases, with 8 bases lying between them. Germline-derived CDR1 and CDR2 are SGHNT and YYREEE (reference sequence). The CDR3 region has the DNA TGTGCCAGCAGCCCCGGGAGTAATGAAAAACTGTTTTTT. This sequence encodes CASSPGSNEKLFF.

The chain is built from TRBV2 and TRBJ1-2; D may be TRBD1 (6 bases). With 4 bases removed from V and 4 bases from J, the gap between germline ends came to 10 bases. The germline V gene encodes CDR1 SNHLY and CDR2 FYNNEI. The CDR3 contains 13 residues. The CDR3 bases are TGTGCCAGCAGTGCGACAGGTATCTATGGCTACACCTTC. Amino acid sequence: CASSATGIYGYTF.

CDR3 region: CASSKRAPGYTF. The CDR3 DNA sequence: TGTGCCAGCAGCAAAAGAGCCCCTGGCTACACCTTC. J is TRBJ1-2 and V is TRBV21-1. TRBV21-1 is designated a pseudogene. The CDR3 extends over 12 amino acids.

The DNA for the CDR3 is TGTGCCAGCAGTCGACAGGGTAACACTGAAGCTTTCTTT. Its translation is CASSRQGNTEAFF. The chain uses TRBV6-5 and TRBJ1-1, with TRBD1 matching 7 bases. Per germline, CDR1 MNHEY and CDR2 SVGAGI. The V and J ends lost 5 bases and 2 bases, in that order; junction bases with no gene match: 2. The CDR3 extends over 13 amino acids.

A single count supports this clone. This rearrangement joins TRBV28 to TRBJ2-2, with 9 bases aligning to TRBD2. CDR3 length: 14 amino acids. From germline, CDR1 is MDHEN and CDR2 SYDVKM. After removal of 9 bases from V and 3 bases from J, the junction contained 5 bases not matched to a gene. CDR3 region: CASKREAYTGELFF. The CDR3 DNA reads TGTGCCAGTAAGCGGGAGGCTTACACCGGGGAGCTGTTTTTT.

The chain has TRBV9 and TRBJ2-7; 12 bases match TRBD2. CDR3 length: 17 amino acids. With V trimmed by 1 base and J by 2 bases, 7 bases remained unmatched. Germline CDR1 and CDR2: SGDLS and YYNGEE. CDR3 in amino acids: CASSVITSGRNPYEQYF. Here the CDR3 DNA reads TGTGCCAGCAGCGTAATAACTAGCGGGAGGAACCCCTACGAGCAGTACTTC. The variable domain in full, completed from reference TRBV9 and TRBJ2-7, reads DSGVTQTPKHLITATGQRVTLRCSPRSGDLSVYWYQQSLDQGLQFLIQYYNGEERAKGNILERFSAQQFPDLHSELNLSSLELGDSALYFCASSVITSGRNPYEQYFGPGTRLTVT.

The V and J genes are TRBV19 and TRBJ1-3, with D possibly matching TRBD1 (5 bases). The CDR3 has 17 residues. Trimming removed 0 bases at V and 0 bases at J, with 12 bases between. Germline V CDR1 and CDR2: LNHDA, SQIVND (reference sequence). The DNA for the CDR3 is TGTGCCAGTAGTATAGATCTGGAGGGGCACTCTGGAAACACCATATATTTT. This gives the protein CASSIDLEGHSGNTIYF. The full variable domain, rest sourced from reference TRBV19 and TRBJ1-3, is DGGITQSPKYLFRKEGQNVTLSCEQNLNHDAMYWYRQDPGQGLRLIYYSQIVNDFQKGDIAEGYSVSREKKESFPLTVTSAQKNPTAFYLCASSIDLEGHSGNTIYFGEGSWLTVV.